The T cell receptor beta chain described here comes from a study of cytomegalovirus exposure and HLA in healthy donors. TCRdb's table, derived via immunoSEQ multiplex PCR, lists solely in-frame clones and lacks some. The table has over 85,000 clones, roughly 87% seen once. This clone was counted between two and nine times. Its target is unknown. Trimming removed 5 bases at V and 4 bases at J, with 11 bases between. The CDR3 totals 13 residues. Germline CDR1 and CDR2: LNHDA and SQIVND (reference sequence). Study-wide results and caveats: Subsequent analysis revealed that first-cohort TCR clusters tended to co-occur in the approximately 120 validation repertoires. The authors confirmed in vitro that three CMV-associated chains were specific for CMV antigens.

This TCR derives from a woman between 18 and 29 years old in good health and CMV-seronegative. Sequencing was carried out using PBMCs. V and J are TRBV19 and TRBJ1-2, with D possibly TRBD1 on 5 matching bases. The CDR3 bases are TGTGCCAGTAGTCCACAGGTGACCTATGGCTACACCTTC. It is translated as CASSPQVTYGYTF.